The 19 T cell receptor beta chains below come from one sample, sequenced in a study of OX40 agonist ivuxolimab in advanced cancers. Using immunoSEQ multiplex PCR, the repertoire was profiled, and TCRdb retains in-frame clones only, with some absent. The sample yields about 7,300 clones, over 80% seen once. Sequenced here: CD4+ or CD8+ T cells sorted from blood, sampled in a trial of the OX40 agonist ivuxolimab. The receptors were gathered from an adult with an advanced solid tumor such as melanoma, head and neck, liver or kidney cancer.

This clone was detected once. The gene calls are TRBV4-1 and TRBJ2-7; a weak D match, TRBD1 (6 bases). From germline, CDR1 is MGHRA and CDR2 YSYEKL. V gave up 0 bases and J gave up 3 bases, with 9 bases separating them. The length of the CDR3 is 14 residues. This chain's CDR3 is CASSQDTGFYEQYF. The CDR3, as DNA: TGCGCCAGCAGCCAAGATACAGGGTTCTACGAGCAGTACTTC.

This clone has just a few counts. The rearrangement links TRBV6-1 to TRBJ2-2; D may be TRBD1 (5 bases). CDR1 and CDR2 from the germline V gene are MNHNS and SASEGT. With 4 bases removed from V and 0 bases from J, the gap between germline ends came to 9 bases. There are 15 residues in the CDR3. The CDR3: CASSVKGTNTGELFF. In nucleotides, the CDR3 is TGTGCCAGCAGTGTAAAGGGGACGAACACCGGGGAGCTGTTTTTT.

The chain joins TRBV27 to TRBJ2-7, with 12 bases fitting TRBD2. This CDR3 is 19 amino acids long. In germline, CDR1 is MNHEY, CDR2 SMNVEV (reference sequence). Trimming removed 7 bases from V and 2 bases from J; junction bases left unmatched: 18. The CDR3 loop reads CASTPRAGTSGPPPYEQYF. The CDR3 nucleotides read TGTGCCAGCACCCCCCGAGCCGGGACTAGCGGGCCCCCGCCCTACGAGCAGTACTTC.

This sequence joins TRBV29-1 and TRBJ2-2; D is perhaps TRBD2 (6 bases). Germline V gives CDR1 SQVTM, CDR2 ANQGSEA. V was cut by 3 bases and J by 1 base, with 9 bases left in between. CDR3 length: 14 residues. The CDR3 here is CSVDFSGNTGELFF. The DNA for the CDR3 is TGCAGCGTTGATTTTAGCGGGAACACCGGGGAGCTGTTTTTT.

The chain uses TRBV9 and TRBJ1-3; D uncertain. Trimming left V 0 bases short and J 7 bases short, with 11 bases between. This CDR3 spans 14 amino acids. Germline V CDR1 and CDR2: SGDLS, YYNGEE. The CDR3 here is CASSVALSPNTIYF. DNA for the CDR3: TGTGCCAGCAGCGTAGCATTAAGCCCCAACACCATATATTTT. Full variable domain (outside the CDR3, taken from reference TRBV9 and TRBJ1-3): DSGVTQTPKHLITATGQRVTLRCSPRSGDLSVYWYQQSLDQGLQFLIQYYNGEERAKGNILERFSAQQFPDLHSELNLSSLELGDSALYFCASSVALSPNTIYFGEGSWLTVV.

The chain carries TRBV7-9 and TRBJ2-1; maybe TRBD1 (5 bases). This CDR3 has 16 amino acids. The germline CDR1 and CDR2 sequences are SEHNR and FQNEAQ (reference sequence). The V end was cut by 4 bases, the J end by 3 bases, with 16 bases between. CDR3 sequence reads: CASSSDREDGYNEQFF. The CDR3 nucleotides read TGTGCCAGCAGCTCTGACAGAGAAGACGGCTACAATGAGCAGTTCTTC.

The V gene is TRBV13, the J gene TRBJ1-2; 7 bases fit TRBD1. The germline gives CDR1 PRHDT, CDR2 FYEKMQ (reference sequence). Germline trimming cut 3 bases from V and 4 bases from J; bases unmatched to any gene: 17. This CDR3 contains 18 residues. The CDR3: CASSLFTGDGGWVYGYTF. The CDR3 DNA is TGTGCCAGCAGCTTGTTCACAGGGGATGGGGGCTGGGTCTATGGCTACACCTTC.

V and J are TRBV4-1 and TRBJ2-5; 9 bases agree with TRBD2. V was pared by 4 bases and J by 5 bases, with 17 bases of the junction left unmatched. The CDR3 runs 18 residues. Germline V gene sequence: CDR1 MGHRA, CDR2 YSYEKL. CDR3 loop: CASSPQFRGGGAVETQYF. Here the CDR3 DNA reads TGCGCCAGCAGCCCCCAGTTTAGGGGCGGGGGGGCCGTCGAGACCCAGTACTTC.

The CDR3 sequence is CASSEVGPSNQPQHF. In nucleotides, the CDR3 is TGTGCCAGCAGTGAAGTTGGTCCGTCAAATCAGCCCCAGCATTTT. J is TRBJ1-5 and V is TRBV2, with D hard to call. Looked up from germline, CDR1 is SNHLY and CDR2 is FYNNEI. The length of the CDR3 is 15 residues. The V and J ends lost 1 base and 4 bases respectively, with 11 bases between them.

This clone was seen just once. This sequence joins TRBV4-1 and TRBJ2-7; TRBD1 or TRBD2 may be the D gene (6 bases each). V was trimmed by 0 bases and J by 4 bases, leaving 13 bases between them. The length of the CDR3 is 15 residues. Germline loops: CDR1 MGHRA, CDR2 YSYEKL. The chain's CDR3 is CASSQESGGFYEQYF. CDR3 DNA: TGCGCCAGCAGCCAAGAGTCCGGGGGCTTTTACGAGCAGTACTTC.

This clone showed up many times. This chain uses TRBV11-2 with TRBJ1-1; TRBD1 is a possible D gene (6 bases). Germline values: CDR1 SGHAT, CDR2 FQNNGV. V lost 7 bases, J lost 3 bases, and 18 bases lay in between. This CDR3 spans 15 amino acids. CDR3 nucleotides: TGTGCCAGCAAACAACGGACAGTCGGGTACACTGAAGCTTTCTTT. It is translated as CASKQRTVGYTEAFF.

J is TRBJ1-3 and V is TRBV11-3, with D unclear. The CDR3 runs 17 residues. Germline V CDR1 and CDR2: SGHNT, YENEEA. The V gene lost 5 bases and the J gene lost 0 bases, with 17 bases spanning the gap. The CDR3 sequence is CASSPSGFWYSGNTIYF. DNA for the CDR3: TGTGCCAGCAGCCCCTCGGGATTCTGGTACTCTGGAAACACCATATATTTT.

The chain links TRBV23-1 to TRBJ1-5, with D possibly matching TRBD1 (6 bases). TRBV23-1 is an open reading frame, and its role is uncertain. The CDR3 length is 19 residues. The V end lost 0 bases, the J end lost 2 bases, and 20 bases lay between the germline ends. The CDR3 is CASSQSSIPRGQCNQPQHF. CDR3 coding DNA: TGCGCCAGCAGTCAATCTTCTATTCCCCGGGGGCAGTGCAATCAGCCCCAGCATTTT.

In DNA, the CDR3 is TGCGCCAGCAGCCAAGTGTGGAGCAGCGAAAATGAGCAGTTCTTC. The encoded protein is CASSQVWSSENEQFF. The chain recombines TRBV4-1 with TRBJ2-1; D is ambiguous. Germline V gene sequence: CDR1 MGHRA, CDR2 YSYEKL. Trimming cost V 1 base and J 7 bases, with 14 bases left between them. This CDR3 is built from 15 residues.

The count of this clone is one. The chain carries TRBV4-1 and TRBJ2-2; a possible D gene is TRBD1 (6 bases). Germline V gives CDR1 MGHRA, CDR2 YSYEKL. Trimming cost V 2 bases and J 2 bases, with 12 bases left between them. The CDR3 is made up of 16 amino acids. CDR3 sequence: CASSQKGDKNTGELFF. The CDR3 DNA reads TGCGCCAGCAGCCAAAAGGGGGACAAAAACACCGGGGAGCTGTTTTTT.

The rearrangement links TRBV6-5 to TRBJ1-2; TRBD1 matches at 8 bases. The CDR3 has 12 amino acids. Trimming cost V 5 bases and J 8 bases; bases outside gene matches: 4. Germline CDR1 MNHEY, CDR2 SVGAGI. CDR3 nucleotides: TGTGCCAGCAGTACGACAGGGGACGGCTACACCTTC. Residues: CASSTTGDGYTF.

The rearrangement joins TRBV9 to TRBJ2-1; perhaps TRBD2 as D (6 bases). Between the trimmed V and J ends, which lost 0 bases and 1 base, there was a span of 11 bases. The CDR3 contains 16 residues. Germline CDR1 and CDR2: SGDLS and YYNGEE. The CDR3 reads CASSVGAGSSYNEQFF. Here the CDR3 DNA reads TGTGCCAGCAGCGTAGGGGCGGGGAGTTCCTACAATGAGCAGTTCTTC.

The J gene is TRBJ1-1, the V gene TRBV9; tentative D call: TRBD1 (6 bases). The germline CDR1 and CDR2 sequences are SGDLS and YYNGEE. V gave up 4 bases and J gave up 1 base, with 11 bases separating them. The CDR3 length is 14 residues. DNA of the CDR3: TGTGCCAGCAGCACCCAGACAGGGAACACTGAAGCTTTCTTT. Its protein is CASSTQTGNTEAFF.

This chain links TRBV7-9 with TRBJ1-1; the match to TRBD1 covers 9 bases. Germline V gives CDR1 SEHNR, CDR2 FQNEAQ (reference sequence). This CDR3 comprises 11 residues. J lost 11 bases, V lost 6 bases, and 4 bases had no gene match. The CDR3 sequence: CASSSDRGAFF. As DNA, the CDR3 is TGTGCCAGCAGTTCGGACAGGGGTGCTTTCTTT.